The source of this TCR beta chain is a study of shared clonotypes between healthy human individuals. Overall study results and limits: Although depth was large, rarefaction showed that sequencing of the sorted subsets was incomplete. Across subsets, estimated richness was generally greater for naive than for memory populations. An anticipated effect of sequencing depth on clonotype sharing among donors was recognized.

Using about 220 ng DNA, approximately 30,000 T cell genomes, the sorted-subset replicate PCRs were run. Profiling relied on immunoSEQ multiplex PCR, and the TCRdb table lists in-frame clones only, not all of them. The sample lists around 2,000,000 clones; under 95% were seen once. The junction had 4 bases not matched to a gene; V was cut back by 0 bases and J by 5 bases. Germline values: CDR1 SGHRS, CDR2 YFSETQ. This CDR3 spans 14 amino acids. Naive CD8 cells comprised CD45RO-negative, CCR7-positively selected cells, excluding terminally differentiated effector memory CD45RA+ cells. To note about this clone: The antigen remains unidentified.

What was sequenced was naive CD8+ T cells from PBMCs. The chain employs TRBV5-1 and TRBJ2-5, with 7 bases matching TRBD2. The sequence was obtained from a man between 18 and 35 years old in good health. Some clones in this sample may be carry-over from other donors' samples. CDR3 in amino acids: CASSLAGLQETQYF. The CDR3 coding sequence is TGCGCCAGCAGCTTGGCGGGACTACAGGAGACCCAGTACTTC.